The 3 T cell receptor beta chains presented below share a single source sample, sequenced in a study of blood T cell repertoires in COVID-19. Data came from immunoSEQ multiplex PCR; TCRdb stores just in-frame clones and leaves some out. The sample has about 75,000 clones; around nine tenths are singletons. Sequenced input: peripheral blood. These receptors all come from a man older than 75 with COVID-19, enrolled during active disease.

This clone was detected only once. The chain employs TRBV28 and TRBJ1-2; TRBD1 aligns across 7 bases. The V segment lost 5 bases and the J segment 8 bases; nucleotides outside the gene matches: 11. The germline gives CDR1 MDHEN, CDR2 SYDVKM. The CDR3 loop spans 14 amino acids. This chain's CDR3 is CASSLSRDSNGYTF. CDR3 coding DNA: TGTGCCAGCAGTCTAAGCCGGGACAGTAACGGCTACACCTTC.

The chain is built from TRBV27 and TRBJ2-7; tentative D call: TRBD1 (6 bases). This CDR3 contains 13 residues. The germline V and J ends were trimmed by 3 bases and 6 bases, with 12 bases remaining between them. The germline gives CDR1 MNHEY, CDR2 SMNVEV (reference sequence). The CDR3 here is CASSLSQGSEQYF. The CDR3 region has the DNA TGTGCCAGCAGTTTGTCACAGGGTAGCGAGCAGTACTTC.

This clone was seen a single time. Germline is not matched at one junction end, which may reflect a read error. CDR3 loop: CVSSLAGAYGYTF. CDR3 sequence (DNA): TGTGTCAGCAGCCTAGCGGGAGCCTATGGCTACACCTTC. This chain joins TRBV12-3 or TRBV12-4 and TRBJ1-2; D ambiguous. The CDR3 has 13 residues.